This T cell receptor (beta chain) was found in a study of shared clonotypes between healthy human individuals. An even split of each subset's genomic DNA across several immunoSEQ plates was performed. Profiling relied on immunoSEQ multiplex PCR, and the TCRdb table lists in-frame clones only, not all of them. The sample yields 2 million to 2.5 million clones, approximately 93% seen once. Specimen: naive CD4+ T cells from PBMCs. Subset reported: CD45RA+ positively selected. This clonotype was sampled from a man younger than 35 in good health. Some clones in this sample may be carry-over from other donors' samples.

This CDR3 reads CASSRKVNEKLFF. CDR3 DNA: TGTGCCAGCAGTCGAAAGGTTAATGAAAAACTGTTTTTT. V and J are TRBV27 and TRBJ1-4; no reliable D call. Germline CDR1 MNHEY, CDR2 SMNVEV (reference sequence). Trimming removed 5 bases at V and 4 bases at J, with 8 bases between. The CDR3 has 13 amino acids.